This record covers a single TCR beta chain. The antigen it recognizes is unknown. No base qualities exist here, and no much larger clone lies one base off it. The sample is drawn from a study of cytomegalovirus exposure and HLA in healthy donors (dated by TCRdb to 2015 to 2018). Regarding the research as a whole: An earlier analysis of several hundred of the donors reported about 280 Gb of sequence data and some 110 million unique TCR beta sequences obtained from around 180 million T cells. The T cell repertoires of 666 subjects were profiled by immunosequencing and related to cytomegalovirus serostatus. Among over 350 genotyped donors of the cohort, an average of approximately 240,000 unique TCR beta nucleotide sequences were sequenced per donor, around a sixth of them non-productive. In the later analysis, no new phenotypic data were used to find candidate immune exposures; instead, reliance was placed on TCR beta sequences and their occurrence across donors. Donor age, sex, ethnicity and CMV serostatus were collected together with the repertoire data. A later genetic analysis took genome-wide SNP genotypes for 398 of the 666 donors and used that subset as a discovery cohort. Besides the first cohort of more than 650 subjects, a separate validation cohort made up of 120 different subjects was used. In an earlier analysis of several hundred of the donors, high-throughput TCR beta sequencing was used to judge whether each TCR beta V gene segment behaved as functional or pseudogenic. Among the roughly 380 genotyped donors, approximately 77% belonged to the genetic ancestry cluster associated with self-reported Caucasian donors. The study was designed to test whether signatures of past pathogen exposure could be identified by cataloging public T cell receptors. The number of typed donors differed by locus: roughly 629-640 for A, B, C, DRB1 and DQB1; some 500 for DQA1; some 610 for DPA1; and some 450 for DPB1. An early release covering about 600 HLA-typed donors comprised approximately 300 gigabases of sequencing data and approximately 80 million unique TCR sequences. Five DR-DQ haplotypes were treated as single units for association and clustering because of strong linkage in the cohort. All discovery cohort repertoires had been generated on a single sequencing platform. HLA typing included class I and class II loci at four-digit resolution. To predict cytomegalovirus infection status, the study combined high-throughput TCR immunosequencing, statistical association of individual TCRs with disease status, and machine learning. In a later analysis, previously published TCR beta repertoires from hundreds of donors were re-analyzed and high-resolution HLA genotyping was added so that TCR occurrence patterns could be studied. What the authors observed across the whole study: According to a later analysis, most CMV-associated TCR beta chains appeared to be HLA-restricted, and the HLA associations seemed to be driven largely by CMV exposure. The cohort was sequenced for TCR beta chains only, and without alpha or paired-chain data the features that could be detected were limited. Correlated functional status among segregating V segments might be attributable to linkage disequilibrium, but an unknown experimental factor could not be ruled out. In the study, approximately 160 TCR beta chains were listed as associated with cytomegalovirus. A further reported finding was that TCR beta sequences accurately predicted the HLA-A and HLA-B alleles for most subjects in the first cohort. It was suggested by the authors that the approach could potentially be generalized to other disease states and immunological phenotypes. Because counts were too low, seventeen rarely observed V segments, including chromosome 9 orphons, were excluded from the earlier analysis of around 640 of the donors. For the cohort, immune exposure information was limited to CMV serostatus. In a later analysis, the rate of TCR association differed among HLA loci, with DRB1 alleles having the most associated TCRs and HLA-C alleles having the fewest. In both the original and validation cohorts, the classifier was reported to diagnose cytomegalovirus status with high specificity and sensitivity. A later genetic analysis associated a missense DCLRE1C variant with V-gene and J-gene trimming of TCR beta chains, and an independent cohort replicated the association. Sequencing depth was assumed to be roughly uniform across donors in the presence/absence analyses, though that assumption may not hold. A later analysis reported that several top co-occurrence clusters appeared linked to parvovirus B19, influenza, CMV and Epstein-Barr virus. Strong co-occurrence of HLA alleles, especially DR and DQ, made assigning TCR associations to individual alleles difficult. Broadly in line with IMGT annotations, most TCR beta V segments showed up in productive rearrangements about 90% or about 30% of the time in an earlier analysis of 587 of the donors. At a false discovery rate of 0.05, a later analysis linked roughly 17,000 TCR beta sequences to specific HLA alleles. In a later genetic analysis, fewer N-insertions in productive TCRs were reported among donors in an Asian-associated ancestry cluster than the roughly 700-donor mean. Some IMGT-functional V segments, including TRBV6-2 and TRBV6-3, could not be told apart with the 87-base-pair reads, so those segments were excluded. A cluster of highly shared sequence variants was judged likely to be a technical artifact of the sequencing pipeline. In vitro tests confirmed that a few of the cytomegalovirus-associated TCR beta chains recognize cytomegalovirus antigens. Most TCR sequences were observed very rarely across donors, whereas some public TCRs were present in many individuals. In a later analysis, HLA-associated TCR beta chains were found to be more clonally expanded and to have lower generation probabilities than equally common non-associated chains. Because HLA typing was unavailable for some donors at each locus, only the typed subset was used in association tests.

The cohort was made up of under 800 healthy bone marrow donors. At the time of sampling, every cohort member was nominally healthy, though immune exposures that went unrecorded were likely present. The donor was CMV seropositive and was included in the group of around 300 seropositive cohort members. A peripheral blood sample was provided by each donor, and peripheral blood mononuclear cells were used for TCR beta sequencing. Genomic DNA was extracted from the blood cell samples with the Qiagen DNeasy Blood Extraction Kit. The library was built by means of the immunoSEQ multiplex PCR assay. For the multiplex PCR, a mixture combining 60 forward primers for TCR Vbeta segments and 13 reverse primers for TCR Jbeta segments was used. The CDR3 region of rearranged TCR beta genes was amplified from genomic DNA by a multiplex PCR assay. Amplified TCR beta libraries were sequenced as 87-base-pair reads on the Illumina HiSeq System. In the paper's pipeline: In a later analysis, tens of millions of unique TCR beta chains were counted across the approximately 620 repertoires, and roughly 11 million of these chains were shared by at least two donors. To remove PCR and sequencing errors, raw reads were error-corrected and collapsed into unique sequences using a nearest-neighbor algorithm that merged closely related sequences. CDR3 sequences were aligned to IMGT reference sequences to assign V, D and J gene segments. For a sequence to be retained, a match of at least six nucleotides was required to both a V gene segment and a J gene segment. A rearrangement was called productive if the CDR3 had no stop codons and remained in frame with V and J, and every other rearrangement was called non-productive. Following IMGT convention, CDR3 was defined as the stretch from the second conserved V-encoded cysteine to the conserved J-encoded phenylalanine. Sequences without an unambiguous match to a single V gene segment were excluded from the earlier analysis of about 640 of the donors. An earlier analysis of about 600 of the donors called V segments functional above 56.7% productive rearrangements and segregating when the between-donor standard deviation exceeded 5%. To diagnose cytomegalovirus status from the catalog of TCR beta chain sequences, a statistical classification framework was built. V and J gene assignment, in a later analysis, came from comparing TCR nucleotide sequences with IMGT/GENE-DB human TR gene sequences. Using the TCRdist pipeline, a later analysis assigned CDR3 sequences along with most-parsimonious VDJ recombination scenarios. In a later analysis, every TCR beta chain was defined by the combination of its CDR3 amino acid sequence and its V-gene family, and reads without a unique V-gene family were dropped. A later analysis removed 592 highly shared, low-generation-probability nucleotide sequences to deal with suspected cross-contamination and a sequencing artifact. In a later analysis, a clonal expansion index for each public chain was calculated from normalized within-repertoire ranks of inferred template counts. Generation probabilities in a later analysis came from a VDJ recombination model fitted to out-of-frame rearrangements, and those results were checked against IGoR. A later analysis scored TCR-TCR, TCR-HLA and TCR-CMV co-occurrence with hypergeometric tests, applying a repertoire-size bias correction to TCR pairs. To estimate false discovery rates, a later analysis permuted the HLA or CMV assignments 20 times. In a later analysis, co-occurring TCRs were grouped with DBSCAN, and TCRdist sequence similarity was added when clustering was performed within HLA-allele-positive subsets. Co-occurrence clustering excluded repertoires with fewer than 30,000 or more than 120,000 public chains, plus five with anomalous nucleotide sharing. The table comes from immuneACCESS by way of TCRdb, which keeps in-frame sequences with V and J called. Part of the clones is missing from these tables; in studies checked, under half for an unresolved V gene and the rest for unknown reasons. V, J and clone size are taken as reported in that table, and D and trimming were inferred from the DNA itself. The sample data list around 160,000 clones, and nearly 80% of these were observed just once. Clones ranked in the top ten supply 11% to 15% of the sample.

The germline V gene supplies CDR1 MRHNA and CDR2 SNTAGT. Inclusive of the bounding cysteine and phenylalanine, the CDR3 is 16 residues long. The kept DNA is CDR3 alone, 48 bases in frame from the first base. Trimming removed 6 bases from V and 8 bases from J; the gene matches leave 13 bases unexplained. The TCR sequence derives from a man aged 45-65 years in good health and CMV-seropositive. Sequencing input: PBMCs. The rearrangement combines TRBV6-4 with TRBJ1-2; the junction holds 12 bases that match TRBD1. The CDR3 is CASRPGQGAMTQGYTF. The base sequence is TGTGCCAGCAGGCCGGGACAGGGGGCGATGACTCAGGGCTACACCTTC.